This TCR beta chain was retrieved from a study of response to subunit inactivated influenza vaccine. Whole-study findings and limits: Only a handful of new T cells, the authors suggested, are recruited with each seasonal influenza vaccination.

CDR3 length equals 13 residues. V shed 3 bases, J shed 8 bases, and the junction held 4 bases outside the gene matches. Germline CDR1 reads SGHTA; CDR2 reads FQGNSA. Concerning this clonotype: Its specificity is unknown.

MiXCR, run by TCRdb on the RT-PCR reads, gives a single entry per CDR3 protein. Among about 700,000 distinct CDR3 sequences listed, approximately 15% were seen once. The V call is TRBV7-2, the J call TRBJ2-1, with TRBD2 identical over 7 bases. Sequencing used PBMCs from blood, obtained 14 to 15 days before vaccination. The sequence was collected from a man between 50 and 59 years old who received an inactivated influenza vaccine. CDR3 residues: CASSFQGRDEQFF. DNA for the CDR3: TGTGCCAGCAGCTTTCAAGGGAGGGATGAGCAGTTCTTC.